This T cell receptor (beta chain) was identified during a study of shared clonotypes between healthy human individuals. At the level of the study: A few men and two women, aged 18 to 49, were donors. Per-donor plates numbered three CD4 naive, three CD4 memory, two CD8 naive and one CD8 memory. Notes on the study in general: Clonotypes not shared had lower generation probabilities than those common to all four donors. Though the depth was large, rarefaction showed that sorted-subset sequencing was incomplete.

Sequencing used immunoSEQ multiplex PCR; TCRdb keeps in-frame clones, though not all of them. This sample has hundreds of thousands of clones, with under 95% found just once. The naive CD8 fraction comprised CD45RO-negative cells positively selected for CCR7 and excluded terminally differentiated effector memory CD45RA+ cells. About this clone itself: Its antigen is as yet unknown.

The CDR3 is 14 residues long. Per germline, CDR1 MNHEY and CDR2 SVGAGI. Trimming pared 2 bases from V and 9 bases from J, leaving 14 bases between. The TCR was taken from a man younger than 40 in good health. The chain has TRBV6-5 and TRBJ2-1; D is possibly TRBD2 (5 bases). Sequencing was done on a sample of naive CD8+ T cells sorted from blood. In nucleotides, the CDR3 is TGTGCCAGCAGTTACCCGGGGAAAGAATCTGAGCAGTTCTTC. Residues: CASSYPGKESEQFF.